The 32 T cell receptor beta chains below come from one sample, sequenced in a study of Graves' ophthalmopathy and Graves' hyperthyroidism. Amplification from RNA transcripts yielded the TCR beta CDR3 regions. After a first-round RT-PCR with HTBI primers, a second-round multiplex PCR was run. TCRdb analysed the multiplex PCR reads with MiXCR anew, one entry per CDR3 protein. This sample carries some 160,000 distinct CDR3 sequences, roughly two fifths of them seen once, and the ten largest clones take about 8.2%. The sequenced material came from peripheral blood. These receptors were collected from a man between 25 and 39 years old with Graves' ophthalmopathy.

This clonotype was recorded at least ten times. This chain links TRBV18 with TRBJ1-5; D uncertain. CDR3 length: 14 amino acids. Germline V lookup: CDR1 KGHSH, CDR2 LQKENI. With 6 bases removed from V and 5 bases from J, the gap between germline ends came to 14 bases. This CDR3 reads CASSGSRGDQPQHF. In DNA form, the CDR3 reads TGTGCCAGCTCCGGGAGCCGCGGGGATCAGCCCCAGCATTTT.

V gene TRBV9 combines with J gene TRBJ1-1; D ambiguous. Trimming took 0 bases from V and 4 from J, leaving 10 bases between them. The CDR3 consists of 14 residues. Per the germline V gene, CDR1 is SGDLS and CDR2 is YYNGEE. The CDR3 region is CASSVEGSLTEAFF. The DNA of the CDR3 is TGTGCCAGCAGCGTAGAAGGGAGTCTCACTGAAGCTTTCTTT.

The rearrangement links TRBV7-2 to TRBJ2-7; 14 bases match TRBD2. The CDR3 consists of 14 residues. The V segment lost 5 bases and the J segment 5 bases; nucleotides outside the gene matches: 2. Looked up from germline, CDR1 is SGHTA and CDR2 is FQGNSA. The CDR3 loop reads CASSGLAGGNEQYF. As DNA, the CDR3 is TGTGCCAGCAGCGGACTAGCGGGAGGCAACGAGCAGTACTTC.

This clonotype was detected ten times or more. V gene TRBV12-3 or TRBV12-4 combines with J gene TRBJ2-2; no clear D. The ends were cut back, 1 base at V and 7 bases at J, with 10 bases in the middle. CDR3 size: 14 residues. CDR3 region: CASSLGRRSGELFF. The CDR3 nucleotides are TGTGCCAGCAGTTTAGGTCGAAGGAGCGGGGAGCTGTTTTTT.

This clonotype was observed a handful of times. The gene calls are TRBV12-3 or TRBV12-4 and TRBJ2-5; D unresolved. V was pared by 0 bases and J by 8 bases, with 10 bases between. The CDR3 is made up of 13 amino acids. Here the CDR3 DNA reads TGTGCCAGCAGTTTAGCCCGTAGTGCCACCCAGTACTTC. Translating it yields CASSLARSATQYF.

This clonotype occurred many times. The chain employs TRBV28 and TRBJ1-2; D might be TRBD1 (5 bases). The CDR3 sequence is 15 residues long. The germline V and J ends were trimmed by 7 bases and 4 bases, with 19 bases remaining between them. CDR1 is MDHEN and CDR2 is SYDVKM in the germline V gene. CDR3 bases: TGTGCCAGCACCGCCGGGGCCGGAATCCGCTATGGCTACACCTTC. It codes for CASTAGAGIRYGYTF.

The CDR3: CAIKGTGQETQYF. In nucleotides, the CDR3 is TGTGCCATCAAAGGGACAGGACAAGAGACCCAGTACTTC. V and J are TRBV10-3 and TRBJ2-5; TRBD1 agrees at 8 bases. This CDR3 region has 13 residues. CDR1 ENHRY and CDR2 SYGVKD come from the germline V gene. The V and J ends lost 7 bases and 2 bases, in that order; junction bases with no gene match: 3.

This CDR3 is CASGLNPTGTLRGYTF. In DNA, the CDR3 is TGTGCTAGTGGTTTGAACCCGACAGGGACACTTCGTGGCTACACCTTC. The chain links TRBV12-5 to TRBJ1-2, with 7 bases matching TRBD1. There are 16 residues in the CDR3. V lost 2 bases and J lost 7; bases outside the gene matches: 13. Germline CDR1 and CDR2: LGHNT and FRNRAP.

This clonotype was seen many times. The chain has TRBV24-1 and TRBJ1-1; D is unresolved. Trimming removed 6 bases from V and 1 base from J, with 20 bases in between. CDR3 length: 17 residues. Germline V gene sequence: CDR1 KGHDR, CDR2 SFDVKD. The CDR3 bases are TGTGCCACCAGTTCGTCGCGGGGTGCACCCAAGAACACTGAAGCTTTCTTT. It is translated as CATSSSRGAPKNTEAFF.

This clonotype was counted ten times or more. The rearrangement uses TRBV2 and TRBJ1-5, with a possible D match to TRBD1 (5 bases). Trimming removed 8 bases at V and 1 base at J, with 15 bases between. The V gene's germline CDR1 is SNHLY and CDR2 FYNNEI. The CDR3 consists of 15 residues. The CDR3 nucleotides are TGTGCCAGCTGGGAGGGGCGAGGGAGCAATCAGCCCCAGCATTTT. Its translation is CASWEGRGSNQPQHF.

This clonotype was seen repeatedly, ten times or more. The rearrangement joins TRBV20-1 to TRBJ2-4; D could derive from TRBD1 or TRBD2 (5 bases each). CDR3 length equals 15 residues. Trimming stripped 0 bases from V and 7 bases from J, with 16 bases between. Germline V gene data show CDR1 as DFQATT and CDR2 as SNEGSKA (reference sequence). The CDR3 bases are TGCAGTGCTAGAGATCCGGGGCGGTTGGGGAACATTCAGTACTTC. Translating gives CSARDPGRLGNIQYF.

This clonotype has ten or more counts. This sequence joins TRBV10-3 and TRBJ2-2; D is unclear. The ends were cut back, 4 bases at V and 5 bases at J, with 8 bases in the middle. The CDR3 spans 13 residues. Per germline, CDR1 ENHRY and CDR2 SYGVKD. The CDR3, as DNA: TGTGCCATCAGTGGGACGCAAACCGGGGAGCTGTTTTTT. It is translated as CAISGTQTGELFF.

This clonotype showed up many times. The V gene is TRBV6-2 or TRBV6-3, the J gene TRBJ2-7; 8 bases map to TRBD1. V gave up 5 bases and J gave up 2 bases; unmatched junction bases: 5. CDR3 size: 14 residues. Germline CDR1 and CDR2: MNHEY and SVGEGT. CDR3 amino acids: CASSRQGQTYEQYF. The CDR3 nucleotides are TGTGCCAGCAGTCGACAGGGGCAAACCTACGAGCAGTACTTC.

This clonotype was seen only a few times. The J gene is TRBJ1-2, the V gene TRBV20-1; D unclear. CDR1 is DFQATT and CDR2 is SNEGSKA in the germline V gene (reference sequence). The germline V and J ends were trimmed by 0 bases and 7 bases, with 12 bases remaining between them. The CDR3 runs to 13 residues. The chain's CDR3 is CSARDKGEAGYTF. Here the CDR3 DNA reads TGCAGTGCTAGAGATAAGGGTGAGGCTGGCTACACCTTC.

CDR3 in amino acids: CASSRTDYTF. The CDR3 bases are TGTGCCAGCAGCCGGACGGATTACACCTTC. The rearrangement links TRBV2 to TRBJ1-2; no reliable D call. V shed 6 bases and J shed 11 bases, with 10 bases lying between them. The CDR3 totals 10 residues. Germline V gives CDR1 SNHLY, CDR2 FYNNEI.

The chain couples TRBV7-2 to TRBJ1-2; D unclear. The CDR3 runs to 13 residues. The V and J ends lost 6 bases and 2 bases respectively, with 10 bases between them. CDR1 and CDR2 (germline): SGHTA, FQGNSA. In nucleotides, the CDR3 is TGTGCCAGCAGTACGGACGGAAACTATGGCTACACCTTC. Its protein product is CASSTDGNYGYTF.

This clonotype came up many times. The chain uses TRBV30 and TRBJ1-2, with 9 bases aligning to TRBD1. The length of the CDR3 is 16 residues. Unmatched junction bases numbered 9, after V lost 2 bases and J lost 2 bases. Per the germline V gene, CDR1 is GTSNPN and CDR2 is SVGIG (reference sequence). The CDR3 DNA follows: TGTGCCTGGAGTACTCCTGGGACAGGGCCGAACTATGGCTACACCTTC. Protein: CAWSTPGTGPNYGYTF.

The V call is TRBV6-1, the J call TRBJ1-5, with D unresolved. V was clipped by 3 bases and J by 0 bases, with 9 bases between them. The CDR3 runs to 15 residues. The germline CDR1 and CDR2 sequences are MNHNS and SASEGT. The CDR3 spells CASSEAGGSNQPQHF. CDR3 coding DNA: TGTGCCAGCAGTGAGGCAGGCGGTAGCAATCAGCCCCAGCATTTT.

J is TRBJ2-7 and V is TRBV7-2; TRBD1 is a possible D gene (6 bases). V lost 1 base to trimming and J lost 3 bases, with 10 bases between them. The CDR3 covers 14 residues. The germline CDR1 and CDR2 sequences are SGHTA and FQGNSA. The CDR3 nucleotides are TGTGCCAGCAGCTTAGAAAGAGGGGGCTACGAGCAGTACTTC. This translates into CASSLERGGYEQYF.

This chain uses TRBV20-1 with TRBJ1-5; the D is unclear. Looked up from germline, CDR1 is DFQATT and CDR2 is SNEGSKA (reference sequence). This CDR3 region has 12 residues. V lost 2 bases and J 4 bases, leaving 6 bases between the germline ends. CDR3 amino acids: CSARSGNQPQHF. In nucleotides, the CDR3 is TGCAGTGCTAGAAGCGGGAATCAGCCCCAGCATTTT.

With regard to this clonotype: Compared with germline, one end of the junction differs, possibly owing to a read error. The V gene is TRBV6-1, the J gene TRBJ1-5; D is uncertain. This CDR3 is built from 13 residues. Germline values: CDR1 MNHNS, CDR2 SASEGT. The CDR3 nucleotides read TGTGCCAGCAGTGATAATTGGAGTCAGCCCCGGCATTTT. It specifies CASSDNWSQPRHF.

V usage is TRBV6-2 or TRBV6-3 and J usage is TRBJ1-1; no definite D call. The CDR3 consists of 14 residues. Germline loops: CDR1 MNHEY, CDR2 SVGEGT. The V gene lost 8 bases and the J gene lost 5 bases, with 18 bases spanning the gap. The CDR3 here is CASSSRARVTEAFF. The CDR3 coding sequence is TGTGCCAGCTCCTCAAGGGCGCGGGTTACTGAAGCTTTCTTT.

The V gene is TRBV24-1, the J gene TRBJ1-1, with a tentative D call TRBD1 (5 bases). Germline V gives CDR1 KGHDR, CDR2 SFDVKD. V lost 9 bases to trimming and J lost 9 bases, with 22 bases between them. The CDR3 totals 14 residues. CDR3 residues: CATADRSREGKAFF. CDR3 DNA sequence: TGTGCCACCGCGGACCGGAGCAGGGAGGGGAAAGCTTTCTTT.

This clonotype was seen at least ten times. The chain joins TRBV4-1 to TRBJ2-7; D is uncertain. The CDR3 spans 14 residues. Trimming shortened V by 1 base and J by 2 bases, and 9 bases separated the two germline ends. Per the germline V gene, CDR1 is MGHRA and CDR2 is YSYEKL. CDR3 protein: CASSQVVGAYEQYF. CDR3 sequence (DNA): TGCGCCAGCAGCCAAGTTGTAGGCGCCTACGAGCAGTACTTC.

The V and J genes are TRBV6-2 or TRBV6-3 and TRBJ1-1; 9 bases fit TRBD1. Unmatched junction bases numbered 7, after V lost 4 bases and J lost 4 bases. The germline gives CDR1 MNHEY, CDR2 SVGEGT. The CDR3 consists of 15 residues. CDR3 sequence: CASSLPGQGGTEAFF. The DNA for the CDR3 is TGTGCCAGCAGTTTGCCGGGACAGGGTGGCACTGAAGCTTTCTTT.

This sequence joins TRBV6-1 and TRBJ1-1; D gene unclear. CDR1 and CDR2 (germline): MNHNS, SASEGT. The V and J ends lost 5 bases and 1 base respectively, with 8 bases between them. The CDR3 spans 13 residues. The CDR3 DNA is TGTGCCAGCAGTCAGGCGAAGAACACTGAAGCTTTCTTT. The encoded protein is CASSQAKNTEAFF.

The chain uses TRBV12-3 or TRBV12-4 and TRBJ2-3, with D possibly matching TRBD1 (6 bases). The CDR3 contains 13 residues. The ends were cut back, 3 bases at V and 6 bases at J, with 10 bases in the middle. Written as DNA, the CDR3 is TGTGCCAGCAGTTTCCAGGGGATGGATACGCAGTATTTT. Amino acids: CASSFQGMDTQYF.

This clonotype was recorded at least ten times. The chain has TRBV28 and TRBJ2-2, with TRBD2 matching over 9 bases. The J segment lost 5 bases and the V segment lost 8 bases, leaving 6 bases of the junction unmatched. Germline CDR1 and CDR2: MDHEN and SYDVKM. This CDR3 is built from 14 residues. CDR3 DNA sequence: TGTGCCAGCCACCCCACTAGCGGGACCGGGGAGCTGTTTTTT. It encodes CASHPTSGTGELFF. Looking up the rest from reference TRBV28 and TRBJ2-2 gives the full variable domain: DVKVTQSSRYLVKRTGEKVFLECVQDMDHENMFWYRQDPGLGLRLIYFSYDVKMKEKGDIPEGYSVSREKKERFSLILESASTNQTSMYLCASHPTSGTGELFFGEGSRLTVL.

This clonotype was seen repeatedly, ten times or more. The J gene is TRBJ2-7, the V gene TRBV7-2; unclear D gene. Germline-derived CDR1 and CDR2 are SGHTA and FQGNSA. Between the trimmed V and J ends, which lost 5 bases and 2 bases, there was a span of 13 bases. The CDR3 sequence is 14 residues long. The CDR3 protein is CASSGYSTPYEQYF. The CDR3 DNA sequence: TGTGCCAGCAGCGGCTATAGCACACCCTACGAGCAGTACTTC.

The genes are TRBV12-5 and TRBJ1-6, with D perhaps matching TRBD1 (6 bases). CDR1 is LGHNT, CDR2 FRNRAP, per germline. V lost 5 bases and J 5 bases, leaving 10 bases between the germline ends. The CDR3 extends over 14 amino acids. The CDR3, as DNA: TGTGCTAGTGGTAGACAGGTAGATAATTCACCCCTCCACTTT. Translation gives CASGRQVDNSPLHF.

The chain couples TRBV12-3 or TRBV12-4 to TRBJ1-2, with 10 bases that match TRBD1. CDR3 size: 15 residues. V was clipped by 6 bases and J by 1 base; unmatched bases: 5. DNA for the CDR3: TGTGCCAGCAGCCCTAGGGACAGGGGTAACTATGGCTACACCTTC. Translated, it gives CASSPRDRGNYGYTF.

The gene calls are TRBV19 and TRBJ1-5, with 9 bases lining up with TRBD1. The CDR3 runs to 15 residues. Germline CDR1 reads LNHDA; CDR2 reads SQIVND (reference sequence). J gave up 4 bases and V 6 bases, and 7 bases lay outside the gene matches. The CDR3 is CASRRTGAQNQPQHF. The CDR3, as DNA: TGTGCCAGTAGGCGGACAGGGGCCCAAAATCAGCCCCAGCATTTT.